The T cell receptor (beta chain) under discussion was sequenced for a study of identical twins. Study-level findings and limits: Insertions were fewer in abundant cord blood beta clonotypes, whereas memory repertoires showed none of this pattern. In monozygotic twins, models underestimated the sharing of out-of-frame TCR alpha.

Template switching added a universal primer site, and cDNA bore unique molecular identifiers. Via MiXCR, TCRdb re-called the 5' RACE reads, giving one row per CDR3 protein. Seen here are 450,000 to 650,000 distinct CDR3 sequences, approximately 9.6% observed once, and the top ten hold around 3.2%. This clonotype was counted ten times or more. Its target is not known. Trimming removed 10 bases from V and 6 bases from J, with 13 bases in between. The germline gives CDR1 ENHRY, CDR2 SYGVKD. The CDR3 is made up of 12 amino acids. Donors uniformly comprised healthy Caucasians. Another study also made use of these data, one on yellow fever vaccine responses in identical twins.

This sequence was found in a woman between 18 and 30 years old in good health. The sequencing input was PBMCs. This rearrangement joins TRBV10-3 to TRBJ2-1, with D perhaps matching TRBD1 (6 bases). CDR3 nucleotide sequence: TGTGCCACCCGGGACACGATCAATGAGCAGTTCTTC. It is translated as CATRDTINEQFF.